What follows are 10 T cell receptor beta chains derived from one specimen sequenced in a study of identical twins. TCRdb processed the 5' RACE reads anew with MiXCR; each CDR3 protein has one entry. The sample contains approximately 210,000 distinct CDR3 sequences, 6% to 7% of which appear only once. The sample was also linked to a second study, of T cells expressing NK-cell markers.

What was sequenced was CD8+ T cells sorted from blood. Receptors were obtained from a woman younger than 35 in good health.

This clonotype was counted a few times. The rearrangement links TRBV9 to TRBJ2-1; 9 nucleotides match TRBD1. This CDR3 comprises 14 residues. CDR1 is SGDLS, CDR2 YYNGEE, per germline. After removal of 5 bases from V and 10 bases from J, the junction contained 10 bases not matched to a gene. The CDR3 loop is CASRAGTGSEEQFF. For the CDR3, the DNA is TGTGCCAGCAGAGCCGGGACAGGGTCAGAAGAGCAGTTCTTC. Drawing the rest from reference TRBV9 and TRBJ2-1, the complete variable domain is DSGVTQTPKHLITATGQRVTLRCSPRSGDLSVYWYQQSLDQGLQFLIQYYNGEERAKGNILERFSAQQFPDLHSELNLSSLELGDSALYFCASRAGTGSEEQFFGPGTRLTVL.

As to this clonotype: One end of the junction does not line up with germline, which may come from a read error. The gene calls are TRBV15 and TRBJ2-7; D possibly corresponds to TRBD1 (7 bases). Germline loops: CDR1 LNHNV, CDR2 YYDKDF (reference sequence). This CDR3 contains 15 residues. The DNA of the CDR3 is TGTGCCACCAGCCAAGGAGGGGGCGAGACCTACGAGCGGTACTTC. This encodes CATSQGGGETYERYF.

This clonotype was counted between two and nine times. The V call is TRBV6-1, the J call TRBJ1-2; no definite D call. Germline lookup yields CDR1 MNHNS and CDR2 SASEGT. CDR3 size: 14 residues. Trimming removed 6 bases at V and 4 bases at J, with 15 bases between. This chain's CDR3 is CASSPSPLAYGYTF. The DNA for the CDR3 is TGTGCCAGCAGCCCCAGCCCCTTAGCCTATGGCTACACCTTC.

The chain has TRBV7-9 and TRBJ2-7, with 7 bases aligning to TRBD2. Trimming cost V 4 bases and J 3 bases; bases outside gene matches: 9. CDR1 is SEHNR, CDR2 FQNEAQ, per germline (reference sequence). The CDR3 extends over 15 amino acids. CDR3 amino acids: CASSSRTSPHYEQYF. In nucleotides, the CDR3 is TGTGCCAGCAGCTCTCGGACTAGTCCACACTACGAGCAGTACTTC.

The rearrangement links TRBV4-3 to TRBJ2-3; D could derive from TRBD1 or TRBD2 (6 bases each). This CDR3 has 17 amino acids. Germline V lookup: CDR1 LGHNA, CDR2 YSLEER. V was cut by 1 base and J by 1 base, with 15 bases left in between. The CDR3 region is CASSQGVGGVGTDTQYF. In nucleotides, the CDR3 is TGCGCCAGCAGCCAAGGGGTCGGGGGCGTAGGCACAGATACGCAGTATTTT.

This clonotype occurred many times. The chain uses TRBV10-3 and TRBJ2-1; weak D call: TRBD1 (6 bases). Trimming took off 3 bases at V and 0 bases at J, with 15 bases between the two ends. The CDR3 length is 17 residues. Germline loops: CDR1 ENHRY, CDR2 SYGVKD. The CDR3 protein is CAISEPGTSNSYNEQFF. The CDR3, as DNA: TGTGCCATCAGTGAACCAGGGACATCTAACTCCTACAATGAGCAGTTCTTC.

This clonotype has just a few counts. The gene calls are TRBV13 and TRBJ2-3; 13 nucleotides line up with TRBD2. J was trimmed by 2 bases and V by 5 bases; bases with no gene match: 10. In germline, CDR1 is PRHDT, CDR2 FYEKMQ (reference sequence). CDR3 size: 18 residues. The CDR3: CASSDGLAGDGFTDTQYF. The CDR3 DNA reads as TGTGCCAGCAGCGATGGACTAGCGGGAGACGGGTTCACAGATACGCAGTATTTT. The variable domain in full, with the rest retrieved from reference TRBV13 and TRBJ2-3, is AAGVIQSPRHLIKEKRETATLKCYPIPRHDTVYWYQQGPGQDPQFLISFYEKMQSDKGSIPDRFSAQQFSDYHSELNMSSLELGDSALYFCASSDGLAGDGFTDTQYFGPGTRLTVL.

The chain carries TRBV11-2 and TRBJ2-1; D unclear. CDR1 and CDR2 from the germline V gene are SGHAT and FQNNGV. Trimming removed 5 bases from V and 4 bases from J, with 12 bases in between. The length of the CDR3 is 14 residues. CDR3 loop: CASSPELSYNEQFF. The CDR3 DNA is TGTGCCAGCAGCCCCGAGCTCAGTTACAATGAGCAGTTCTTC.

This clonotype was observed a handful of times. The genes are TRBV18 and TRBJ2-7, with 8 nucleotides matching TRBD1. After removal of 3 bases from V and 3 bases from J, the junction contained 7 bases not matched to a gene. The germline V gene has CDR1 KGHSH and CDR2 LQKENI. This CDR3 is built from 15 residues. For the CDR3, the DNA is TGTGCCAGCTCACCGGCCGGGACAGGCCACTACGAGCAGTACTTC. It translates to CASSPAGTGHYEQYF.

This clonotype has a count of ten or more. The rearrangement uses TRBV27 and TRBJ2-7, with TRBD1 matching 9 bases. This CDR3 is 16 amino acids long. CDR1 and CDR2 (germline): MNHEY, SMNVEV (reference sequence). V was clipped by 2 bases and J by 3 bases; unmatched bases: 8. In nucleotides, the CDR3 is TGTGCCAGCAGTTTAGTCTCGGGACAGGGTCGCTACGAGCAGTACTTC. The encoded protein is CASSLVSGQGRYEQYF.